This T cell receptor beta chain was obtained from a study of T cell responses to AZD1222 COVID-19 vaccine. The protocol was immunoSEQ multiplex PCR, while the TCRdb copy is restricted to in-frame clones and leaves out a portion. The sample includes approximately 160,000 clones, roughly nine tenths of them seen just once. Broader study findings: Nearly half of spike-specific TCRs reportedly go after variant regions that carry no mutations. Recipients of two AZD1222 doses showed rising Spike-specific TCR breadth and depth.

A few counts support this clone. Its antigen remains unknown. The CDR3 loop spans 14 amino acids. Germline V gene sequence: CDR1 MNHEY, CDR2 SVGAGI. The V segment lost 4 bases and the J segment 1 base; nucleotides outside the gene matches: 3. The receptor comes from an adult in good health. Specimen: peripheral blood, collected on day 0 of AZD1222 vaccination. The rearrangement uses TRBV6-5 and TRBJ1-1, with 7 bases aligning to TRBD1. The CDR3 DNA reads TGTGCCAGCAGTTGGACAGGAACGAACACTGAAGCTTTCTTT. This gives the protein CASSWTGTNTEAFF.